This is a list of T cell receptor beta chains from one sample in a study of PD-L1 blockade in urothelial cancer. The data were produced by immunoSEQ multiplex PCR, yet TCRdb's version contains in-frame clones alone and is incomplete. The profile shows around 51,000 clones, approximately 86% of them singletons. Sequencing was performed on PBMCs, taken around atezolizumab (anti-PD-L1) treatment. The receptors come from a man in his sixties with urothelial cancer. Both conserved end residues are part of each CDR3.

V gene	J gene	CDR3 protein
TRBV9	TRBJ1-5	CASSVAGSNQPQHF
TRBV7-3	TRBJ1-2	CASSLTRGGYGYTF
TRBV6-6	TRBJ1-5	CASSSTGTGFNQPQHF
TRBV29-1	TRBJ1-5	CSVTPGGTGKNQPQHF
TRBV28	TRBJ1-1	CASSSWGARGKNTEAFF
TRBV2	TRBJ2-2	CASSDLGLAVKGDTGELFF
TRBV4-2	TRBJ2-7	CASSQEPGGNYEQYF
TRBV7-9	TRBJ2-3	CASSDLPGQGADTQYF
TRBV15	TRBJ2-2	CATSTRNTRRELFF
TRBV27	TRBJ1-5	CASSPTGAGQPQHF
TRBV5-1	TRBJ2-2	CASSLSGAGELFF
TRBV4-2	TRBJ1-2	CASSRSGAGYGYTF
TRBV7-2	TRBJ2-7	CASRPTGSYYEQYF
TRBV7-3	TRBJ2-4	CASSPYTGTEQYF
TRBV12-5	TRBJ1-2	CASGMDRLDGYTF
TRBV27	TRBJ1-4	CASSSFGQGEKLFF
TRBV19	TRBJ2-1	CASSIDHQGGSGPSYNEQFF
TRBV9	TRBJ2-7	CASSVSGGPSYEQYF
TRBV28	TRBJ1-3	CASSMVYSGNTIYF
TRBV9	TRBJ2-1	CASSVEGDRGRFEQFF
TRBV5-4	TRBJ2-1	CASSLTASGSLEQFF
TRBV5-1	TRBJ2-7	CASSSGTSDQYF
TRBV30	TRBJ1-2	CAWGRNTNYGYTF
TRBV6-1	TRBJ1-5	CASSGFGRGVYLSNQPQHF
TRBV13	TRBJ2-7	CASSRTGWEQYF
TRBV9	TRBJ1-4	CASSPRGGFGNEKLFF
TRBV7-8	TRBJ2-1	CASSLPTSGSWYEQFF
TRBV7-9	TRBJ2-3	CASGTGALTDTQYF
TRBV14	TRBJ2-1	CASSPTGFTYNEQFF
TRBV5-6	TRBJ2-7	CASSQIAGGLSYEQYF
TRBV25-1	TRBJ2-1	CASSDQTGGSSYNEQFF
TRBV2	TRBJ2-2	CASSLVGRNTGELFF
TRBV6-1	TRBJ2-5	CASSEGSGGGETQYF
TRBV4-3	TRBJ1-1	CASRRGTEAFF
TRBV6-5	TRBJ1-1	CASSRQGGGTEAFF
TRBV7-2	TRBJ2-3	CASPSGGADTQYF
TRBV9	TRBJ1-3	CASSVGPGAGNTIYF
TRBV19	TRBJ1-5	CASSIVGGASQPQHF
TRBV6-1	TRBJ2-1	CASSQGTRAAYNEQFF
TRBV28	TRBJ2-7	CASSKTGRWYEQYF
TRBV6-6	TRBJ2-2	CATEGQLNTGELFF
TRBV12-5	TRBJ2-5	CASGLGTTKETQYF
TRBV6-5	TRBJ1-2	CASSQGFGYTF
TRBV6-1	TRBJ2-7	CASSADRDKYEQYF
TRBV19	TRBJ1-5	CASSIDLGGSQPQHF
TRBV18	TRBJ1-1	CASSPGEGLFTEAFF
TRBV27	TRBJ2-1	CASSLIAGGYNEQFF
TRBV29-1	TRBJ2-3	CSVGDRGRGDTQYF